These 9 T cell receptor beta chains share one sample of origin, sequenced in a study of T cell clonality in common variable immunodeficiency (dated by TCRdb to between 2014 and 2017). Preparation of the library involved the immunoSEQ multiplex PCR assay. TCRdb took over this immuneACCESS table, retaining in-frame rearrangements with V and J assigned. Such tables are incomplete; in checked studies, under half of the missing clones stem from an unresolved V gene, and the remainder is unexplained. The sample has about 43,000 clones on record, with no singletons. The top ten hold around 2.1% of the sample. Sequencing was done on a sample of peripheral blood mononuclear cells. The receptors stem from a person aged 18 to 75 in good health.

This clone was seen at least ten times. The sequenced fragment ends 3 residues before the CDR3 boundary, so the rest is inferred from the germline J gene. The V and J genes are TRBV19 and TRBJ2-5; D unresolved. With 3 bases removed from V and 5 bases from J, the gap between germline ends came to 7 bases. The CDR3 length is 12 residues. Germline V gene data show CDR1 as LNHDA and CDR2 as SQIVND (reference sequence). The sequenced part of the CDR3 DNA is TGTGCCAGTAGTATCAGGTCGGAGACC. It translates to CASSIRSET. From start to end, the CDR3 is CASSIRSETQYF.

A few counts support this clone. The covered CDR3 bases are TGTGCCAGCAGTGAAGGGTCACGTGGGGGGATCTCCTACGAG. Residues: CASSEGSRGGISYE. The entire CDR3 reads CASSEGSRGGISYEQYF. The rearrangement links TRBV6-1 to TRBJ2-7; D is perhaps TRBD2 (6 bases). The read ends 3 residues early relative to the CDR3; the germline J gene fills the gap. V lost 1 base to trimming and J lost 0 bases, with 16 bases between them. The CDR3 loop spans 17 amino acids. Germline V gene data show CDR1 as MNHNS and CDR2 as SASEGT.

This clone was detected ten times or more. The read ends 3 residues shy of where the CDR3 ends; the end is completed using the germline J gene. The chain joins TRBV7-2 to TRBJ1-1, with 9 bases matching TRBD1. CDR1 SGHTA and CDR2 FQGNSA come from the germline V gene. CDR3 length: 12 residues. The sequenced part of the CDR3 DNA is TGTGCCAGCAGCCATACAGGGGGCAAG. Amino acids: CASSHTGGK. The whole CDR3 sequence reads CASSHTGGKAFF.

The sample holds many counts of this clone. Coverage ceases 3 residues before the CDR3 finishes, and the germline J gene fills in the end. The V call is TRBV5-1, the J call TRBJ2-3; tentative D call: TRBD1 (5 bases). CDR1 SGHRS and CDR2 YFSETQ come from the germline V gene. This CDR3 contains 13 residues. Trimming took off 2 bases at V and 3 bases at J, with 7 bases between the two ends. This chain's CDR3 is CASSLRQTDTQYF. CDR3 DNA, as far as it was read: TGCGCCAGCAGCTTACGACAGACAGATACG.

This clone was found many times. From the germline J gene comes the end of the CDR3, since the read stops 3 residues before it. The genes are TRBV6-1 and TRBJ1-2; D is uncertain. V lost 3 bases and J 6 bases, leaving 14 bases between the germline ends. This CDR3 comprises 14 residues. Germline CDR1 MNHNS, CDR2 SASEGT. The part of the CDR3 DNA that was read is TGTGCCAGCAGTGACCCGGGGAGGGAAGATGGC. Protein product: CASSDPGREDG. The whole CDR3 protein reads CASSDPGREDGYTF.

This clone was found a few times. The CDR3 goes on 3 residues after the read ends, and that part is filled in from the germline J gene. The chain couples TRBV7-2 to TRBJ1-2; D is unclear. This CDR3 region has 13 residues. Germline V gene data show CDR1 as SGHTA and CDR2 as FQGNSA. The CDR3 reads CASSLLGVDGYTF. The sequenced CDR3 bases are TGTGCCAGCAGCCTACTCGGGGTGGACGGC.

This clone appeared many times. The read stops 3 residues short of the end of the CDR3; the missing end is completed from the germline J gene. The chain joins TRBV7-3 to TRBJ2-1, with D perhaps TRBD2 (6 bases). V was pared by 0 bases and J by 4 bases, with 13 bases between. Germline V gives CDR1 SGHTA, CDR2 FQGTGA. This CDR3 contains 16 residues. The CDR3 bases that were read are TGTGCCAGCAGCTTAACGGGGACTGGAGGGTACAATGAG. Amino acids: CASSLTGTGGYNE. From start to end, the CDR3 is CASSLTGTGGYNEQFF.

This clone came up many times. The sequence runs out 3 residues before the end of the CDR3; the remainder is reconstructed from the germline J gene. This sequence joins TRBV18 and TRBJ1-1; 7 nucleotides line up with TRBD1. With V trimmed by 6 bases and J by 5 bases, 9 bases remained unmatched. The CDR3 contains 14 residues. CDR1 and CDR2 (germline): KGHSH, LQKENI. CDR3 region: CASSRDRVGTEAFF. The CDR3 bases that were read are TGTGCCAGCTCCCGCGACAGGGTCGGGACTGAA.

This clone is judged medium-sized (0.01 to 0.1%). The CDR3 end is not reached by the read, which stops 3 residues before it; the germline J gene fills it in. The rearrangement links TRBV20-1 to TRBJ2-3; 10 nucleotides match TRBD2. Germline values: CDR1 DFQATT, CDR2 SNEGSKA (reference sequence). Trimming at V came to 0 bases and at J to 4 bases, leaving 7 bases not matched to a gene. The CDR3 runs to 16 residues. Incomplete CDR3 DNA: TGCAGTGCTAGAGATTGGGCTAGCGGGAGCTCAGATACG. It specifies CSARDWASGSSDT. The whole CDR3 protein reads CSARDWASGSSDTQYF.